The 8 T cell receptor beta chains below all came from one sample that was sequenced in a study of breast tumors, draining lymph nodes, adjacent tissues. The lymph nodes were axillary draining lymph nodes from breast cancer patients. MiXCR, run by TCRdb on the multiplex PCR reads, gives a single entry per CDR3 protein. The repertoire includes approximately 300,000 distinct CDR3 sequences, roughly 30% of them detected once, and about 1% sits in the top ten. The sequenced sample was axillary lymph node tissue. The receptors come from a female donor with breast cancer. Some clones in this sample may be carry-over from other donors' samples.

A remark on this clonotype: The DNA is left out, because the CDR3 cannot be placed on it with certainty; the CDR3 is given as TCRdb lists it. The rearrangement uses TRBV7-2 and TRBJ2-7; no check of the table's D call, TRBD1, against the DNA was made. Germline V CDR1 and CDR2: SGHTA, FQGNSA. The CDR3 sequence runs 21 residues, both termini included. The CDR3 is CASSFYICSAKSGTGGYEQYF.

The gene calls are TRBV6-2 or TRBV6-3 and TRBJ1-1; possible D gene TRBD1, 6 bases. V lost 10 bases and J 1 base, leaving 10 bases between the germline ends. The CDR3 runs 12 residues. Germline CDR1 and CDR2: MNHEY and SVGEGT. The CDR3 spells CATRTANTEAFF. CDR3 in DNA: TGTGCCACCCGGACAGCGAACACTGAAGCTTTCTTT.

The V gene is TRBV7-9, the J gene TRBJ1-2, with 12 bases matching TRBD1. Germline V gene lookup returns CDR1 SEHNR and CDR2 FQNEAQ (reference sequence). Trimming removed 5 bases from V and 0 bases from J; junction bases left unmatched: 13. The CDR3 has 19 residues. CDR3 sequence: CASSRDRGRAGGPNYGYTF. In nucleotides, the CDR3 is TGTGCCAGCAGCCGGGACAGGGGGCGAGCGGGGGGTCCTAACTATGGCTACACCTTC.

The rearrangement joins TRBV6-2 or TRBV6-3 to TRBJ2-7; a possible D gene is TRBD2 (6 bases). Trimming cost V 4 bases and J 5 bases, with 24 bases left between them. Germline CDR1 MNHEY, CDR2 SVGEGT. The CDR3 contains 17 residues. The chain's CDR3 is CASSLRPTGIREHEQYF. The CDR3 DNA reads as TGTGCCAGCAGTTTAAGGCCGACCGGGATTCGGGAGCACGAGCAGTACTTC.

This chain uses TRBV27 with TRBJ2-7, with 9 bases matching TRBD2. The CDR3 consists of 14 residues. The V segment lost 2 bases and the J segment 5 bases; nucleotides outside the gene matches: 4. CDR1 MNHEY and CDR2 SMNVEV come from the germline V gene (reference sequence). In DNA, the CDR3 is TGTGCCAGCAGTTTACCGGCGGGAGGGAACGAGCAGTACTTC. Amino acid sequence: CASSLPAGGNEQYF.

The sample holds one count of this clonotype. One end of the junction varies from germline; a read error may be responsible. V usage is TRBV10-3 and J usage is TRBJ1-1; D ambiguous. The CDR3 sequence is 12 residues long. CDR1 and CDR2 from the germline V gene are ENHRY and SYGVKD. The CDR3 loop reads CAISEGYTGAFF. CDR3 DNA sequence: TGTGCCATCAGTGAGGGGTACACTGGAGCTTTCTTT.

This clonotype was seen at least ten times. The chain combines TRBV20-1 with TRBJ1-4; D call uncertain. Trimming stripped 1 base from V and 8 bases from J, with 8 bases between. Germline-derived CDR1 and CDR2 are DFQATT and SNEGSKA (reference sequence). The CDR3 totals 12 residues. The CDR3 bases are TGCAGTGCTAGAGTATCTGGCGAAAAACTGTTTTTT. Its protein is CSARVSGEKLFF.

Turning to this clonotype: Given a much more abundant clone one base away, this may be a read error. This chain uses TRBV20-1 with TRBJ2-3; D unclear. The CDR3 runs to 11 residues. From germline, CDR1 is DFQATT and CDR2 SNEGSKA (reference sequence). This CDR3 is CSARDRKTQSF. CDR3 nucleotide sequence: TGCAGTGCTAGAGATAGGAAGACGCAGTCTTTT.